This paragraph reports one TCR beta chain. The sample holds other DNA sequences that translate to the same CDR3. The data derive from a study of blood T cell repertoires in COVID-19. Across the whole study: Acute and convalescent COVID-19 samples came from the United States, Italy and Spain. Sample material is recorded as cDNA or gDNA derived from T cells, B-cell-depleted T cells, or PBMCs.

All recovered Cohort 3 donors got two negative PCRs, got clearance, or saw symptom resolution. This CDR3 contains 12 residues. Germline assignment: CDR1 MNHEY and CDR2 SMNVEV (reference sequence). V was trimmed by 5 bases and J by 4 bases, leaving 8 bases between them. As processed by the authors: Quantification of nucleated cells was approximated via reference gene primer amplification. Clones were sequenced by immunoSEQ multiplex PCR, and TCRdb holds only the in-frame ones, with some missing. The V and J calls and the clone size are those of that table, but D and trimming were determined from the DNA. There are roughly 160,000 clones in the sample; approximately 84% occur only once, and roughly 7.3% lies in the top ten.

The TCR originated in a woman between 45 and 60 years old who had recovered from COVID-19. V usage is TRBV27 and J usage is TRBJ1-1, with D hard to call. The specimen sequenced was PBMCs or T cells enriched from blood (not recorded which). The CDR3 nucleotides read TGTGCCAGCAGTCTCCGCGGCACTGAAGCTTTCTTT. The encoded protein is CASSLRGTEAFF.